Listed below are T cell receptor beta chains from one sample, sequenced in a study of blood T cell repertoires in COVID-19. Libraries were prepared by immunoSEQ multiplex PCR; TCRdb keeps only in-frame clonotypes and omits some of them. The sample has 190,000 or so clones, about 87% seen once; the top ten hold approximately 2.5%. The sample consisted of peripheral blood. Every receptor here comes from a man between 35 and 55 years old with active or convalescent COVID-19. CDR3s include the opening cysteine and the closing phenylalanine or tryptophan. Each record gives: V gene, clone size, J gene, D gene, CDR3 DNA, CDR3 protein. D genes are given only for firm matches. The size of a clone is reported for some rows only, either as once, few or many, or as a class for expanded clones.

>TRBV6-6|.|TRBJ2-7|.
TGTGCCAGCAGTTACGTTACAGGGGAGCAGTACTTC
CASSYVTGEQYF
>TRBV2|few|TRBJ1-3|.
TGTGCCAGCAGTGCCGCCGGGACATCTACTGGAAACACCATATATTTT
CASSAAGTSTGNTIYF
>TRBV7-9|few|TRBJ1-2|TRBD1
TGTGCCAGCAGCACCCGGGACAGGGAAGGCTACACCTTC
CASSTRDREGYTF
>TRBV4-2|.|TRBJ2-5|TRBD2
TGTGCCAGCAGCCAAGGAGCGGGGGTGGAGACCCAGTACTTC
CASSQGAGVETQYF
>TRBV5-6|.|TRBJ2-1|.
TGTGCCAGCACCAAGGACACAAGCAATGAGCAGTTCTTC
CASTKDTSNEQFF
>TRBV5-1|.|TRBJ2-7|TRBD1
TGCGCCAGCAGCCTGGACAGGGTTCGGTACGAGCAGTACTTC
CASSLDRVRYEQYF
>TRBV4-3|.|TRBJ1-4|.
TGCGCCAGCAGCCAAGGGGCCCTAAATGAAAAACTGTTTTTT
CASSQGALNEKLFF
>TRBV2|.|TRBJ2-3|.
TGTGCCAGCAGTTTCCTCAAGCTAGCCACAGATACGCAGTATTTT
CASSFLKLATDTQYF
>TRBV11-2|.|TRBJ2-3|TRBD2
TGTGCCAGCAGCTCCGGACTAGCGGGCGCAGATACGCAGTATTTT
CASSSGLAGADTQYF
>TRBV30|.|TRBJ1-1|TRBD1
TGTGCCTGGAGACGAGGACAGGGGTATGTCGACACTGAAGCTTTCTTT
CAWRRGQGYVDTEAFF
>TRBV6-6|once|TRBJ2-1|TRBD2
TGTGCCAGCAGTTACTCTAGCGGGGGTTACAATGAGCAGTTCTTC
CASSYSSGGYNEQFF
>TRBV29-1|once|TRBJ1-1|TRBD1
TGCAGCGTTGTTACTCGGACAGGGAACACTGAAGCTTTCTTT
CSVVTRTGNTEAFF
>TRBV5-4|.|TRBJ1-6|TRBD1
TGTGCCAGCAGCTTGGTGGACAGGGCCTATAATTCACCCCTCCACTTT
CASSLVDRAYNSPLHF
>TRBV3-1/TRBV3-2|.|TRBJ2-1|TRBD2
TGTGCCAGCAGCCAAGAGCCGGGACTAGCGGGGGAGGGTGAGCAGTTCTTC
CASSQEPGLAGEGEQFF
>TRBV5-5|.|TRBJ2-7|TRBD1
TGTGCCAGCACCCGGACAGGGGAAGCCTACGAGCAGTACTTC
CASTRTGEAYEQYF
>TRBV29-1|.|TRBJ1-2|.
TGCAGCGTCGTAGCGTACCGACGGAGCCGTGGGGGCTACACCTTC
CSVVAYRRSRGGYTF
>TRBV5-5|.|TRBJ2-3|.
TGTGCCAGCAGCCCCTCTAGAGAGTCAGATACGCAGTATTTT
CASSPSRESDTQYF
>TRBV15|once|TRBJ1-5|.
TGTGCCACCAGCACAATCCGACGGGACAATCAGCCCCAGCATTTT
CATSTIRRDNQPQHF
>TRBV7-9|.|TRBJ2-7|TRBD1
TGTGCCAGCAGCCGGACAGGGCCCTACGAGCAGTACTTC
CASSRTGPYEQYF
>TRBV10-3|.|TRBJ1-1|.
TGTGCCATCAGTAGCGTTTTGAACACTGAAGCTTTCTTT
CAISSVLNTEAFF
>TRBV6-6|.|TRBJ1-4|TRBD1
TGTGCCAGCAGTCCTCCGGGACAGGAAGAGGAAAAACTGTTTTTT
CASSPPGQEEEKLFF
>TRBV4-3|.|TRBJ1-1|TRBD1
TGCGCCAGCAGCCAAGCGACAGGGGAAATGAACACTGAAGCTTTCTTT
CASSQATGEMNTEAFF
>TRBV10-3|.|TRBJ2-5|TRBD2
TGTGCCATCAGTGTGGGACTACCGGGGGGGGAGACCCAGTACTTC
CAISVGLPGGETQYF
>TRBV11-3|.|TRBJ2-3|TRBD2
TGTGCCAGCAGCCCCCGGGGAGGGGTGGCAGATACGCAGTATTTT
CASSPRGGVADTQYF
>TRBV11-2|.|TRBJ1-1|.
TGTGCCAGCAGCTTAGTTGGAGGGAAGATGAACACTGAAGCTTTCTTT
CASSLVGGKMNTEAFF
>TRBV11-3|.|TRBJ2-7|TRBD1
TGTGCCAGCAGCCAGGGACAGGGAGGATACGAGCAGTACTTC
CASSQGQGGYEQYF
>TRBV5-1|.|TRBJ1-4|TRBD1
TGCGCCAGCAGCTTGGAGACAGGGGTGAATGAAAAACTGTTTTTT
CASSLETGVNEKLFF
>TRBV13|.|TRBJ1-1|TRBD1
TGTGCCAGCAGCTACCGGGACAGATCTGAAGCTTTCTTT
CASSYRDRSEAFF
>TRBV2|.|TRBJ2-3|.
TGTGCCAGTCGAAAAGGGGGAAGCACAGATACGCAGTATTTT
CASRKGGSTDTQYF
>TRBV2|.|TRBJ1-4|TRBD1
TGTGCCAGTACGCCCACAGGGGGCGCGGGTAATGAAAAACTGTTTTTT
CASTPTGGAGNEKLFF
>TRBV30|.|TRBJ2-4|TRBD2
TGTGCCTGGATCCCATGGGGACTAGCGGGGACCTTAGCCAAAAACATTCAGTACTTC
CAWIPWGLAGTLAKNIQYF
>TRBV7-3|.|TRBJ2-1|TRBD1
TGTGCCAGCAGCTTAAGGCCGCGGGGACAGGGTGGGAGTGAGCAGTTCTTC
CASSLRPRGQGGSEQFF
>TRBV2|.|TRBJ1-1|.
TGTGCCAGCAGCCCAACAGTTAACACTGAAGCTTTCTTT
CASSPTVNTEAFF
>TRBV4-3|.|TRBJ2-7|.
TGCGCCAGCAGCCAAGATATACTCCCGGGGGTCAGGGAGCAGTACTTC
CASSQDILPGVREQYF
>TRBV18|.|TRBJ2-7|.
TGTGCCAGCTCACCAGTTGAGACATCGTCCTACGAGCAGTACTTC
CASSPVETSSYEQYF
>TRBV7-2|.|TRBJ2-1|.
TGTGCCAGCAGCTTAAATGGCATCAATGAGCAGTTCTTC
CASSLNGINEQFF
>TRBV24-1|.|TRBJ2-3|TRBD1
TGTGCCACCAGTGATTGGGGACAGGGAGGGGATACGCAGTATTTT
CATSDWGQGGDTQYF
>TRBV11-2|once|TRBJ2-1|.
TGTGCCAGCAGCTTAGGGGGCGCCTACAATGAGCAGTTCTTC
CASSLGGAYNEQFF
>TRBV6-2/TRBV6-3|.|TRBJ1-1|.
TGTGCCAGCAGTTACCCCCCCACAGGGTTGAACACTGAAGCTTTCTTT
CASSYPPTGLNTEAFF
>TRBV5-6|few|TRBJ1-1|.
TGTGCCAGCAGCTTGGCCAGTAAACCAGACACTGAAGCTTTCTTT
CASSLASKPDTEAFF
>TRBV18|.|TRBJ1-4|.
TGTGCCAGCTCACCGGTTAGAGGTTATAATGAAAAACTGTTTTTT
CASSPVRGYNEKLFF
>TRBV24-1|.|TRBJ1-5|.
TGTGCCACCAGTGATTCCACCTCAGGAGGGATTCAGCCCCAGCATTTT
CATSDSTSGGIQPQHF
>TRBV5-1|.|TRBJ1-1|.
TGCGCCAGCAGCTTGGGAGACGGGTTGAACACTGAAGCTTTCTTT
CASSLGDGLNTEAFF
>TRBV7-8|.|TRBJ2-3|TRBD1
TGTGCCAGCAGCCCCTGGACAGGGAGGAGAGGTAGGGGAGACGATACGCAGTATTTT
CASSPWTGRRGRGDDTQYF
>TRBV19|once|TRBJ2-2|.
TGTGCCAGTAGTCGGGGGGCCCGAGCGGCCGGGGAGCTGTTTTTT
CASSRGARAAGELFF
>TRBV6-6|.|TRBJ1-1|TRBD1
TGTGCCAGCAGTTCCGTTCCCGGGACAGATACTGAAGCTTTCTTT
CASSSVPGTDTEAFF
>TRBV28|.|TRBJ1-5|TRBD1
TGTGCCAGCAGCGAGGGGACAGGTCTTAATCAGCCCCAGCATTTT
CASSEGTGLNQPQHF
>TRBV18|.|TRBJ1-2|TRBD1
TGTGCCAGCTCGTCCGGGACAGGGGATGGCTACACCTTC
CASSSGTGDGYTF
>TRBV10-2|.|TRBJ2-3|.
TGCGCCAGCAGTGAGTCGTTAGCAGATACGCAGTATTTT
CASSESLADTQYF
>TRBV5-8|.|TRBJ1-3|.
TGTGCCAGCAGCTTCATCCTCAGGGTTACCGGAAACACCATATATTTT
CASSFILRVTGNTIYF